This T cell receptor (beta chain) originates from a study of spatial heterogeneity in lung cancer. Study at large: The follow-up PBMC samples were sequenced whenever they were available. The median time to follow-up was approximately 23 months after resection.

Every TCR cDNA molecule bore its own unique molecular identifier. TCRdb independently ran MiXCR on the 5' RACE reads; one entry per CDR3 protein. Here the sample spans around 2,400 distinct CDR3 sequences, around 29% being singletons. In regard to this clonotype: A library made for alpha chains picked up this beta chain off target, so its size means little.

The germline gives CDR1 MNHEY, CDR2 SVGEGT. There are 15 residues in the CDR3. J lost 2 bases, V lost 4 bases, and 8 bases had no gene match. Time point defined: blood at routine non-recurrence follow-up after resection. The chain has TRBV6-2 or TRBV6-3 and TRBJ2-7, with 7 positions matching TRBD2. Material: PBMCs, obtained at follow-up. The receptor was isolated from a male donor with early-stage non-small cell lung cancer. CDR3 nucleotide sequence: TGTGCCAGCAGTTCCCCTAGCGGAGGGACCTACGAGCAGTACTTC. It is translated as CASSSPSGGTYEQYF.